The rows below give T cell receptor beta chains drawn from one sample of a study of shared clonotypes between healthy human individuals. The repertoire was sequenced with immunoSEQ multiplex PCR; TCRdb's copy has only in-frame clones and lacks some. The sample has approximately 1.9 million clones; around 93% are singletons. Sequenced sample: naive CD8+ T cells from PBMCs. The receptor set was obtained from a man between 18 and 29 years old in good health. Some clones in this sample may be carry-over from other donors' samples. Each CDR3 is given with its conserved first and last residue. Each record gives: V gene, CDR3 length, D gene, J gene, clone size, CDR3 protein, CDR3 DNA. The D gene is left open where the match is weak. Only part of the rows carry a size: once, few, many, or a class if the clone is expanded.

TRBV2	15	NA	TRBJ1-4	NA	CASSRLEGRVEKLFF	TGTGCCAGCAGTAGGTTGGAGGGAAGGGTTGAAAAACTGTTTTTT
TRBV27	15	NA	TRBJ2-1	NA	CASTSLRDGNNEQFF	TGTGCCAGCACCTCCCTACGAGACGGCAACAATGAGCAGTTCTTC
TRBV30	12	NA	TRBJ2-3	NA	CAWTDLPDTQYF	TGTGCCTGGACAGACCTCCCAGATACGCAGTATTTT
TRBV4-2	14	TRBD2	TRBJ2-3	NA	CASKGLAETDTQYF	TGTGCCAGCAAAGGACTAGCGGAAACAGATACGCAGTATTTT
TRBV4-1	13	NA	TRBJ2-2	once	CASRQGNTGELFF	TGCGCCAGCAGACAGGGGAACACCGGGGAGCTGTTTTTT
TRBV6-1	15	NA	TRBJ2-7	once	CASSEGARNPYEQYF	TGTGCCAGCAGTGAGGGTGCACGAAACCCCTACGAGCAGTACTTC
TRBV10-3	15	NA	TRBJ2-3	NA	CAMAATPGDTDTQYF	TGTGCCATGGCAGCTACCCCCGGCGACACAGATACGCAGTATTTT
TRBV27	15	TRBD2	TRBJ2-1	NA	CASSLSSGFYNEQFF	TGTGCCAGCAGTTTATCTAGCGGGTTCTACAATGAGCAGTTCTTC
TRBV7-9	13	NA	TRBJ2-2	NA	CAQAPPNTGELFF	TGTGCCCAGGCCCCTCCTAACACCGGGGAGCTGTTTTTT
TRBV10-2	15	TRBD2	TRBJ2-7	NA	CASNSLAGGGYEQYF	TGCGCCAGCAACTCACTAGCGGGAGGAGGCTACGAGCAGTACTTC
TRBV7-8	13	NA	TRBJ2-7	NA	CASSPLQGVEQYF	TGTGCCAGCAGCCCGTTACAGGGCGTCGAGCAGTACTTC
TRBV7-6	14	TRBD1	TRBJ2-7	NA	CASSLRDRVYEQYF	TGTGCCAGCAGCCTCCGGGACAGGGTGTACGAGCAGTACTTC
TRBV19	19	NA	TRBJ1-5	NA	CASSIDFGFRFGMVQPQHF	TGTGCCAGTAGTATAGATTTCGGCTTTCGTTTCGGGATGGTACAGCCCCAGCATTTT
TRBV9	15	TRBD2	TRBJ2-7	NA	CASSPQAGGTYEQYF	TGTGCCAGCAGCCCTCAAGCGGGAGGTACGTACGAGCAGTACTTC
TRBV7-9	15	NA	TRBJ2-7	NA	CASRTTMDPAYEQYF	TGTGCCAGCAGGACAACTATGGACCCCGCCTACGAGCAGTACTTC
TRBV9	15	NA	TRBJ1-5	few	CASSVAGELNQPQHF	TGTGCCAGCAGCGTAGCCGGGGAACTCAATCAGCCCCAGCATTTT
TRBV5-1	13	NA	TRBJ1-1	once	CASSQRTATEAFF	TGCGCCAGCAGCCAGCGGACGGCTACTGAAGCTTTCTTT
TRBV9	19	NA	TRBJ2-1	NA	CASSREGGSSLSSYNEQFF	TGTGCCAGCAGCAGAGAAGGCGGCTCTAGCTTAAGCTCCTACAATGAGCAGTTCTTC
TRBV27	16	TRBD2	TRBJ2-1	NA	CASSSLGLAVYNEQFF	TGTGCCAGCAGTTCCCTTGGACTAGCGGTTTACAATGAGCAGTTCTTC
TRBV27	15	NA	TRBJ2-7	NA	CASSLDRSHSYEQYF	TGTGCCAGCAGTCTTGACAGGTCTCACTCCTACGAGCAGTACTTC
TRBV5-1	16	NA	TRBJ2-3	NA	CASSLDPGMITDTQYF	TGCGCCAGCAGCTTGGACCCGGGGATGATTACAGATACGCAGTATTTT
TRBV10-3	15	TRBD1	TRBJ2-1	once	CAIRTEDRDGNEQFF	TGTGCCATCAGGACTGAGGACAGGGACGGGAATGAGCAGTTCTTC
TRBV5-1	13	NA	TRBJ1-1	once	CASSFGGDTEAFF	TGCGCCAGCAGCTTTGGAGGGGACACTGAAGCTTTCTTT
TRBV10-2	16	TRBD1	TRBJ2-1	NA	CASSFGTGIAYNEQFF	TGCGCCAGCAGTTTTGGGACAGGGATAGCCTACAATGAGCAGTTCTTC
TRBV6-5	15	TRBD1	TRBJ2-1	NA	CASSRGTGYYNEQFF	TGTGCCAGCAGTAGGGGGACAGGCTACTACAATGAGCAGTTCTTC
TRBV9	14	NA	TRBJ1-5	NA	CASSVDGDNQPQHF	TGTGCCAGCAGCGTAGATGGGGACAATCAGCCCCAGCATTTT
TRBV19	15	TRBD2	TRBJ2-7	once	CASSKTSGSPSEQYF	TGTGCCAGTAGTAAAACTAGCGGGAGCCCCAGCGAGCAGTACTTC
TRBV28	16	TRBD1	TRBJ2-5	NA	CASSTIGTAIQETQYF	TGTGCCAGCAGCACCATTGGGACAGCTATTCAAGAGACCCAGTACTTC
TRBV27	14	TRBD2	TRBJ2-1	NA	CASTAAGPYNEQFF	TGTGCCAGCACCGCAGCGGGGCCATACAATGAGCAGTTCTTC
TRBV6-1	16	TRBD1	TRBJ2-3	few	CASSEPPGQGTDTQYF	TGTGCCAGCAGTGAACCCCCGGGACAGGGAACAGATACGCAGTATTTT
TRBV30	15	TRBD1	TRBJ1-2	NA	CAWSGQGRANYGYTF	TGTGCCTGGAGTGGACAGGGCCGAGCTAACTATGGCTACACCTTC
TRBV27	14	TRBD1	TRBJ1-1	NA	CASSLDRGLTEAFF	TGTGCCAGCAGTTTGGACAGGGGTCTCACTGAAGCTTTCTTT
TRBV19	14	NA	TRBJ1-5	NA	CASSIDRGNQPQHF	TGTGCCAGTAGTATAGATCGTGGCAATCAGCCCCAGCATTTT
TRBV9	13	NA	TRBJ2-7	NA	CASSVGVFSEQYF	TGTGCCAGCAGCGTAGGGGTCTTCTCTGAGCAGTACTTC
TRBV9	16	NA	TRBJ1-4	once	CASSPSGDWANEKLFF	TGTGCCAGCAGCCCTTCTGGGGATTGGGCTAATGAAAAACTGTTTTTT
TRBV27	15	NA	TRBJ1-1	NA	CASSLLAGVNTEAFF	TGTGCCAGCAGTTTATTGGCAGGGGTGAACACTGAAGCTTTCTTT
TRBV27	16	NA	TRBJ2-2	few	CASTDTGIVSTGELFF	TGTGCCAGCACTGATACGGGGATAGTTAGCACCGGGGAGCTGTTTTTT
TRBV9	16	TRBD2	TRBJ2-3	once	CASSFYGLAGSDTQYF	TGTGCCAGCAGCTTCTACGGACTAGCGGGCTCAGATACGCAGTATTTT
TRBV28	15	NA	TRBJ2-5	once	CASSYVRHVQETQYF	TGTGCCAGCAGCTACGTACGACACGTCCAAGAGACCCAGTACTTC
TRBV6-5	16	NA	TRBJ1-1	NA	CASSYANVAGNTEAFF	TGTGCCAGCAGTTACGCAAACGTAGCAGGGAACACTGAAGCTTTCTTT
TRBV29-1	14	TRBD2	TRBJ2-3	few	CSVGASGSIDTQYF	TGCAGCGTTGGGGCTAGCGGGAGTATAGATACGCAGTATTTT
TRBV9	14	NA	TRBJ1-4	NA	CASSEDSGFVKLFF	TGTGCCAGCAGCGAGGACAGCGGGTTTGTAAAACTGTTTTTT
TRBV7-9	15	TRBD2	TRBJ2-1	NA	CASSSLAGEGNEQFF	TGTGCCAGCAGCTCACTAGCGGGAGAGGGCAATGAGCAGTTCTTC
TRBV5-1	14	NA	TRBJ1-1	once	CASSLGGLGAEAFF	TGCGCCAGCAGCTTGGGGGGCCTTGGGGCTGAAGCTTTCTTT
TRBV2	14	NA	TRBJ2-2	NA	CASSLTVNTGELFF	TGTGCCAGCAGTTTGACGGTGAACACCGGGGAGCTGTTTTTT
TRBV27	16	TRBD2	TRBJ2-7	NA	CASSLTLAGGPYEQYF	TGTGCCAGCAGTTTGACCCTAGCGGGGGGACCCTACGAGCAGTACTTC
TRBV7-9	11	NA	TRBJ1-2	once	CASSLGTGYTF	TGTGCCAGCAGCTTAGGAACGGGCTACACCTTC
TRBV21-1	19	NA	TRBJ2-7	NA	CASSNRTPPRTGRIGEQYF	TGTGCCAGCAGCAACCGGACCCCCCCAAGGACAGGGAGAATTGGCGAGCAGTACTTC
TRBV29-1	16	NA	TRBJ1-3	NA	CSVETSARISGNTIYF	TGCAGCGTTGAAACCTCCGCCAGGATCTCTGGAAACACCATATATTTT
TRBV2	16	TRBD2	TRBJ2-6	NA	CASGGGVVSGANVLTF	TGTGCCAGCGGGGGAGGGGTAGTCTCTGGGGCCAACGTCCTGACTTTC
TRBV19	15	TRBD2	TRBJ2-1	NA	CASKIAGGGYNEQFF	TGTGCCAGTAAAATAGCGGGAGGTGGGTACAATGAGCAGTTCTTC
TRBV5-6	14	TRBD2	TRBJ2-1	NA	CASSLGGTSIEQFF	TGTGCCAGCAGCTTGGGGGGGACTAGCATTGAGCAGTTCTTC
TRBV6-5	15	NA	TRBJ2-7	once	CASSLAIDSPYEQYF	TGTGCCAGCAGTCTAGCGATAGATTCCCCCTACGAGCAGTACTTC
TRBV4-3	14	NA	TRBJ2-7	once	CASSQGQASYEQYF	TGCGCCAGCAGCCAAGGACAGGCGTCCTACGAGCAGTACTTC
TRBV5-1	16	TRBD2	TRBJ2-7	NA	CASSPWELAGPYEQYF	TGCGCCAGCAGCCCCTGGGAACTAGCGGGGCCCTACGAGCAGTACTTC
TRBV6-6	15	NA	TRBJ2-3	NA	CASTMTSYFPDTQYF	TGTGCCAGTACGATGACTAGTTACTTCCCAGATACGCAGTATTTT
TRBV5-5	18	TRBD1	TRBJ2-5	NA	CASSSRPGTGTPQETQYF	TGTGCCAGCAGCTCTCGACCCGGGACAGGGACTCCCCAAGAGACCCAGTACTTC
TRBV19	13	NA	TRBJ2-1	few	CASSTARNGEQFF	TGTGCCAGTAGTACGGCCCGAAACGGTGAGCAGTTCTTC
TRBV7-9	15	NA	TRBJ2-1	NA	CASSPRTGTGSEQFF	TGTGCCAGCAGCCCAAGAACCGGTACGGGGAGTGAGCAGTTCTTC